The 18 T cell receptor beta chains reported below all come from one sample, sequenced in a study of T cell responses to AZD1222 COVID-19 vaccine. Clones were read by immunoSEQ multiplex PCR, and TCRdb kept only the in-frame ones, dropping some. Of approximately 100,000 clones listed, roughly nine tenths are singletons. The sample consisted of peripheral blood, taken on day 0 of AZD1222 vaccination. The source of these receptors is an adult in good health.

V usage is TRBV9 and J usage is TRBJ1-2; the D gene is possibly TRBD1 (5 bases). The CDR3 runs 14 residues. CDR1 SGDLS and CDR2 YYNGEE come from the germline V gene. The V and J ends lost 0 bases and 5 bases respectively, with 11 bases between them. The chain's CDR3 is CASSVGSQGYGYTF. The CDR3 coding sequence is TGTGCCAGCAGCGTAGGTTCCCAGGGATATGGCTACACCTTC. The variable domain in full, completed from reference TRBV9 and TRBJ1-2, reads DSGVTQTPKHLITATGQRVTLRCSPRSGDLSVYWYQQSLDQGLQFLIQYYNGEERAKGNILERFSAQQFPDLHSELNLSSLELGDSALYFCASSVGSQGYGYTFGSGTRLTVV.

The genes are TRBV29-1 and TRBJ1-2; 8 nucleotides match TRBD1. Germline loops: CDR1 SQVTM, CDR2 ANQGSEA. V was pared by 4 bases and J by 3 bases, with 4 bases of the junction left unmatched. This CDR3 has 13 amino acids. The CDR3 protein is CSVGGQGHYGYTF. The CDR3, as DNA: TGCAGCGTTGGAGGACAGGGACACTATGGCTACACCTTC.

The chain couples TRBV11-3 to TRBJ2-5, with a tentative D call TRBD2 (5 bases). The CDR3 runs to 13 residues. Per the germline V gene, CDR1 is SGHNT and CDR2 is YENEEA. With 5 bases removed from V and 5 bases from J, the gap between germline ends came to 12 bases. The CDR3 coding sequence is TGTGCCAGCAGCCGGACTCTCGAGGAGACCCAGTACTTC. The encoded protein is CASSRTLEETQYF.

The V and J genes are TRBV6-2 or TRBV6-3 and TRBJ2-7; D unresolved. The CDR3 length is 15 residues. Germline-derived CDR1 and CDR2 are MNHEY and SVGEGT. The germline V and J ends were trimmed by 4 bases and 0 bases, with 13 bases remaining between them. This chain's CDR3 is CASSSPVKYSYEQYF. Written as DNA, the CDR3 is TGTGCCAGCAGTTCCCCCGTGAAATACTCCTACGAGCAGTACTTC.

The chain couples TRBV5-1 to TRBJ1-6; 8 nucleotides line up with TRBD1. This CDR3 is built from 16 residues. The junction had 7 bases not matched to a gene; V was cut back by 4 bases and J by 4 bases. Germline loops: CDR1 SGHRS, CDR2 YFSETQ. The CDR3, as DNA: TGCGCCAGCAGCCCCGGGACAGGAATTTATAATTCACCCCTCCACTTT. Translated, it gives CASSPGTGIYNSPLHF.

The chain is built from TRBV24-1 and TRBJ1-6; tentatively, D is TRBD1 (6 bases). The germline gives CDR1 KGHDR, CDR2 SFDVKD. The CDR3 has 15 amino acids. The V end was cut by 3 bases, the J end by 10 bases, with 15 bases between. DNA of the CDR3: TGTGCCACCAGTGATGCCGGACAGTATGACTCACCCCTCCACTTT. It codes for CATSDAGQYDSPLHF.

This clone was detected only once. This chain connects TRBV19 to TRBJ2-7; a weak D match, TRBD1 (6 bases). Germline-derived CDR1 and CDR2 are LNHDA and SQIVND (reference sequence). V was pared by 4 bases and J by 4 bases, with 14 bases between. This CDR3 region has 14 residues. CDR3 sequence reads: CASSSSRGRYEQYF. DNA for the CDR3: TGTGCCAGTAGTAGTAGCAGGGGTAGATACGAGCAGTACTTC.

CDR3 bases: TGTGCTGTGGACAGGGGAGTTTTTACTGAAGCTTTCTTT. This sequence encodes CAVDRGVFTEAFF. V is TRBV6-5 and J is TRBJ1-1; 9 nucleotides line up with TRBD1. CDR1 is MNHEY and CDR2 is SVGAGI in the germline V gene. CDR3 length equals 13 residues.

This rearrangement joins TRBV9 to TRBJ2-1; 8 bases are a match to TRBD1. The V gene end was trimmed by 4 bases and the J gene end by 9 bases; junction bases not matched to a gene: 9. Germline CDR1 is SGDLS and CDR2 is YYNGEE. CDR3 length: 14 amino acids. This chain's CDR3 is CASSKDRVDGEQFF. CDR3 DNA: TGTGCCAGCAGCAAGGACAGGGTCGATGGTGAGCAGTTCTTC.

The chain uses TRBV14 and TRBJ1-2; perhaps TRBD1 as D (6 bases). Germline V gene sequence: CDR1 SGHDN, CDR2 FVKESK. The CDR3 contains 12 residues. V was clipped by 3 bases and J by 6 bases, with 8 bases between them. The CDR3 DNA sequence: TGTGCCAGCAGCCAGGGGGCAAATGGCTACACCTTC. It encodes CASSQGANGYTF. The entire variable domain, with the rest obtained from reference TRBV14 and TRBJ1-2, is as follows: EAGVTQFPSHSVIEKGQTVTLRCDPISGHDNLYWYRRVMGKEIKFLLHFVKESKQDESGMPNNRFLAERTGGTYSTLKVQPAELEDSGVYFCASSQGANGYTFGSGTRLTVV.

The J gene is TRBJ2-5, the V gene TRBV12-3 or TRBV12-4; D unresolved. This CDR3 has 11 amino acids. V dropped 2 bases and J dropped 5 bases, with 3 bases sitting between them. The CDR3 nucleotides read TGTGCCAGCAGTTTATACGAGACCCAGTACTTC. It yields the protein CASSLYETQYF.

Written as DNA, the CDR3 is TGTGCCAGCAGCAAAGTGGGAGATAATGAGCAGTTCTTC. Protein sequence: CASSKVGDNEQFF. The V and J genes are TRBV21-1 and TRBJ2-1; the DNA was not compared with TRBD2, the D call given in the table. TRBV21-1 is annotated as a pseudogene. The CDR3 contains 13 residues.

The chain is built from TRBV24-1 and TRBJ1-5; TRBD1 aligns across 10 bases. Germline CDR1 KGHDR, CDR2 SFDVKD. The CDR3 is 22 amino acids. J gave up 0 bases and V 0 bases, and 16 bases lay outside the gene matches. The CDR3 sequence is CATSDLLSIGDRGKYSNQPQHF. The CDR3 DNA reads TGTGCCACCAGTGATTTGCTTTCAATTGGGGACAGGGGCAAATATAGCAATCAGCCCCAGCATTTT.

The chain has TRBV10-3 and TRBJ2-7, with 8 bases that match TRBD2. Germline CDR1 ENHRY, CDR2 SYGVKD. The CDR3 runs 16 residues. With V trimmed by 2 bases and J by 7 bases, 13 bases remained unmatched. CDR3: CAISEVIGRGALEQYF. The CDR3 DNA reads TGTGCCATCAGTGAGGTGATAGGGCGGGGGGCCTTAGAGCAGTACTTC.

J is TRBJ1-1 and V is TRBV21-1. TRBV21-1 is given as a pseudogene. The CDR3 sequence is 16 residues long. DNA of the CDR3: TGTGCCAGCAGCAAAGGTGACGGAGTAAGGAACACTGAAGCTTTCTTT. Its translation is CASSKGDGVRNTEAFF.

The chain joins TRBV5-1 to TRBJ1-2; possible D gene TRBD1, 6 bases. This CDR3 has 14 residues. Trimming took off 4 bases at V and 8 bases at J, with 18 bases between the two ends. Germline CDR1 reads SGHRS; CDR2 reads YFSETQ. CDR3 in DNA: TGCGCCAGCAGCGTAGGGTACAGGGATAGGGGCTACACCTTC. This sequence encodes CASSVGYRDRGYTF.

V is TRBV28 and J is TRBJ1-2; D ambiguous. CDR1 is MDHEN and CDR2 is SYDVKM in the germline V gene. The CDR3 totals 16 residues. Trimming left V 1 base short and J 7 bases short, with 19 bases between. The CDR3 region is CASSLSVYGTGGGYTF. In DNA form, the CDR3 reads TGTGCCAGCAGTTTATCGGTGTACGGCACCGGCGGTGGCTACACCTTC.

The J gene is TRBJ1-2, the V gene TRBV18; D gene unclear. The V gene's germline CDR1 is KGHSH and CDR2 LQKENI. This CDR3 has 13 amino acids. Trimming stripped 3 bases from V and 8 bases from J, with 13 bases between. CDR3 coding DNA: TGTGCCAGCTCACCTCAGAGGGTAAAAGGCTACACCTTC. Its protein is CASSPQRVKGYTF.